This is a list of T cell receptor beta chains from one sample in a study of siplizumab effects on memory and regulatory T cells. Clones were read by immunoSEQ multiplex PCR, and TCRdb kept only the in-frame ones, dropping some. The repertoire includes more than 95,000 clones, about 92% of them detected once, and approximately 0.3% sits in the top ten. The sequenced material came from CD4+ T cells sorted from blood. These receptor sequences come from a human donor in good health. Each CDR3 is given with its conserved first and last residue. A D gene is named only where the DNA matches it firmly. A row's size may be missing; if present it is once, few, many or a size class.

d_gene | abundance | j_gene | v_gene | CDR3aa | CDR3nt
. | . | TRBJ1-1 | TRBV9 | CASSVAGRGNTEAFF | TGTGCCAGCAGCGTAGCTGGCAGGGGGAACACTGAAGCTTTCTTT
. | . | TRBJ2-7 | TRBV6-1 | CASSGDGFYEQYF | TGTGCCAGCAGTGGTGACGGATTCTACGAGCAGTACTTC
TRBD1 | . | TRBJ2-7 | TRBV5-1 | CASRETTGSYEQYF | TGCGCCAGCAGGGAGACGACAGGGTCCTACGAGCAGTACTTC
. | . | TRBJ1-6 | TRBV6-1 | CASSEAPGNNSPLHF | TGTGCCAGCAGTGAAGCTCCGGGAAATAATTCACCCCTCCACTTT
. | . | TRBJ2-3 | TRBV6-1 | CASSESLTTRVSTDTQYF | TGTGCCAGCAGTGAAAGTTTAACAACAAGGGTTAGCACAGATACGCAGTATTTT
. | . | TRBJ1-2 | TRBV20-1 | CRTPGNYGYTF | TGCAGAACGCCGGGAAACTATGGCTACACCTTC
TRBD1 | . | TRBJ1-5 | TRBV28 | CASSFLRQGGNQPQHF | TGTGCCAGCAGTTTCTTGCGACAGGGAGGCAATCAGCCCCAGCATTTT
. | . | TRBJ2-2 | TRBV13 | CASSSLATGELFF | TGTGCCAGCAGCTCTCTAGCCACCGGGGAGCTGTTTTTT
. | . | TRBJ1-2 | TRBV14 | CASSHPGVDYGYTF | TGTGCCAGCAGCCATCCCGGGGTTGACTATGGCTACACCTTC
. | . | TRBJ2-7 | TRBV15 | CATSRGGSYEQYF | TGTGCCACCAGCAGAGGAGGCTCCTACGAGCAGTACTTC
. | . | TRBJ1-4 | TRBV7-8 | CASSLGGGTEKLFF | TGTGCCAGCAGCTTAGGCGGGGGTACTGAAAAACTGTTTTTT
. | . | TRBJ2-2 | TRBV7-3 | CASSLQGSTGELFF | TGTGCCAGCAGCTTACAAGGGAGCACCGGGGAGCTGTTTTTT
. | . | TRBJ1-5 | TRBV4-1 | CASSQSPPGRGNQPQHF | TGCGCCAGCAGCCAAAGTCCCCCGGGCAGGGGTAATCAGCCCCAGCATTTT
. | . | TRBJ1-6 | TRBV19 | CASSIIRDGNSPLHF | TGTGCCAGTAGTATAATCCGGGACGGCAATTCACCCCTCCACTTT
. | . | TRBJ2-3 | TRBV9 | CASSAGGDTQYF | TGTGCCAGCAGCGCTGGAGGAGATACGCAGTATTTT
TRBD2 | . | TRBJ2-3 | TRBV11-2 | CASSLELAGGPDTQYF | TGTGCCAGCAGCTTAGAATTAGCGGGGGGGCCGGATACGCAGTATTTT
. | . | TRBJ1-2 | TRBV6-1 | CASSEFEGSGYGYTF | TGTGCCAGCAGTGAATTTGAGGGGAGCGGCTATGGCTACACCTTC
. | . | TRBJ2-3 | TRBV7-9 | CASSQADTQYF | TGTGCCAGCAGCCAAGCAGATACGCAGTATTTT
. | . | TRBJ2-1 | TRBV10-1 | CASSESPSADEQFF | TGCGCCAGCAGTGAGTCCCCTAGCGCGGATGAGCAGTTCTTC
. | . | TRBJ2-7 | TRBV19 | CASSIGGGIGVEQYF | TGTGCCAGTAGTATAGGTGGAGGGATCGGGGTCGAGCAGTACTTC
TRBD1 | . | TRBJ2-7 | TRBV7-9 | CASSPVVGQSSYEQYF | TGTGCCAGCAGCCCCGTCGTGGGACAGAGCTCCTACGAGCAGTACTTC
. | . | TRBJ1-1 | TRBV30 | CAWSSGLPNTEAFF | TGTGCCTGGAGTTCGGGACTCCCGAACACTGAAGCTTTCTTT
. | . | TRBJ2-2 | TRBV7-8 | CASSIREGAGELFF | TGTGCCAGCAGCATACGAGAGGGGGCCGGGGAGCTGTTTTTT
. | . | TRBJ2-2 | TRBV5-1 | CASSLSASNTGELFF | TGCGCCAGCAGCTTGAGCGCGTCGAACACCGGGGAGCTGTTTTTT
. | . | TRBJ2-7 | TRBV5-8 | CASRPYPQDNEQYF | TGTGCCAGCAGGCCCTACCCACAGGATAACGAGCAGTACTTC
. | . | TRBJ1-2 | TRBV19 | CASSIAGPVSLGYTF | TGTGCCAGTAGTATCGCCGGGCCGGTCTCCCTTGGCTACACCTTC
TRBD2 | . | TRBJ2-1 | TRBV19 | CASRLAGAFYNEQFF | TGTGCCAGTCGGCTAGCGGGAGCCTTCTACAATGAGCAGTTCTTC
TRBD1 | . | TRBJ2-1 | TRBV19 | CASSRAGGFSEQFF | TGTGCCAGTAGTCGGGCAGGGGGCTTTAGTGAGCAGTTCTTC
. | . | TRBJ2-7 | TRBV18 | CASSPSGGRIAYEQYF | TGTGCCAGCTCACCTTCTGGTGGGAGGATCGCCTACGAGCAGTACTTC
TRBD1 | . | TRBJ1-2 | TRBV27 | CASSTDRGHGYTF | TGTGCCAGCAGCACCGACAGGGGCCATGGCTACACCTTC
TRBD1 | . | TRBJ2-3 | TRBV4-1 | CASSRLGTATDTQYF | TGCGCCAGCAGCCGACTTGGGACAGCCACAGATACGCAGTATTTT
. | . | TRBJ1-1 | TRBV4-3 | CASSHPRAESFNLNTEAFF | TGCGCCAGCAGCCACCCGAGGGCAGAATCATTTAACCTGAACACTGAAGCTTTCTTT
. | . | TRBJ1-5 | TRBV4-1 | CASSQVRGTNQPQHF | TGCGCCAGCAGCCAAGTCAGGGGAACGAATCAGCCCCAGCATTTT
. | . | TRBJ1-2 | TRBV5-1 | CASSLENYGYTF | TGCGCCAGCAGCTTGGAGAACTATGGCTACACCTTC
TRBD1 | . | TRBJ1-2 | TRBV11-2 | CASSGTGANYGYTF | TGTGCCAGCAGCGGAACAGGGGCTAACTATGGCTACACCTTC
. | once | TRBJ1-5 | TRBV19 | CASSSRTLGGQPQHF | TGTGCCAGTAGTAGCCGGACGCTGGGAGGTCAGCCCCAGCATTTT
. | . | TRBJ2-2 | TRBV7-9 | CASSLDGTVVTGELFF | TGTGCCAGCAGCTTAGACGGGACGGTGGTAACCGGGGAGCTGTTTTTT
. | . | TRBJ2-2 | TRBV4-1 | CASRTGTRNTGELFF | TGCGCCAGCAGAACCGGGACGAGGAACACCGGGGAGCTGTTTTTT
. | . | TRBJ2-3 | TRBV29-1 | CSVAWTASTDTQYF | TGCAGCGTTGCCTGGACAGCTAGCACAGATACGCAGTATTTT
. | . | TRBJ2-7 | TRBV30 | CAWRLPGGGRVEQYF | TGTGCCTGGAGGTTACCAGGGGGCGGGAGGGTCGAGCAGTACTTC
. | . | TRBJ1-1 | TRBV5-4 | CASSLVGVMNTEAFF | TGTGCCAGCAGCTTGGTAGGTGTGATGAACACTGAAGCTTTCTTT